The rows below give T cell receptor beta chains drawn from one sample of a study of T cell responses to AZD1222 COVID-19 vaccine. TCRdb's copy holds only in-frame clones and misses some; the assay was immunoSEQ multiplex PCR. The table shows about 140,000 clones, with 85% to 90% occurring only once. The sample in question was peripheral blood, obtained on day 0 of AZD1222 vaccination. The source is an adult in good health. Both conserved end residues are part of each CDR3. The order of the fields is J gene, clone size, V gene, D gene, CDR3 DNA, CDR3 protein. D genes are given only for firm matches. A row's size may be missing; if present it is once, few, many or a size class.

>TRBJ1-2|NA|TRBV2|TRBD1
TGTGCCAGCAGTCCTACAGGGGGTTATGGCTACACCTTC
CASSPTGGYGYTF
>TRBJ1-1|NA|TRBV28|NA
TGTGCCAGCAGCCCTGGGCAGTTGAACACTGAAGCTTTCTTT
CASSPGQLNTEAFF
>TRBJ1-1|NA|TRBV28|NA
TGTGCCAGCAGTCCCGGACGGATGAACACTGAAGCTTTCTTT
CASSPGRMNTEAFF
>TRBJ2-1|NA|TRBV7-3|TRBD2
TGTGCCAGCAGTAGGACTAGCGGGAGTGTTGAGCAGTTCTTC
CASSRTSGSVEQFF
>TRBJ2-3|NA|TRBV5-6|NA
TGTGCCAGCAGCTTTCTCGGCGGGGAAAGCACAGATACGCAGTATTTT
CASSFLGGESTDTQYF
>TRBJ2-5|NA|TRBV5-6|NA
TGTGCCAGCAGCTTGACTCGGGATACACAAGAGACCCAGTACTTC
CASSLTRDTQETQYF
>TRBJ1-2|NA|TRBV4-2|NA
TGTGCCAGCAGCCAAGGGGTAGGGTCAGGGGAGGGCTATGGCTACACCTTC
CASSQGVGSGEGYGYTF
>TRBJ2-1|NA|TRBV5-1|TRBD2
TGCGCCAGCAGCTTGGATAGCGGGAGGGGCAATGAGCAGTTCTTC
CASSLDSGRGNEQFF
>TRBJ1-3|NA|TRBV9|NA
TGTGCCAGCAGCGTAGGGACGGTCTCTGGAAACACCATATATTTT
CASSVGTVSGNTIYF
>TRBJ1-2|once|TRBV7-8|NA
TGTGCCAGTAAAGATAGGGCAGGGTCTGGTGGCTACACCTTC
CASKDRAGSGGYTF
>TRBJ1-5|few|TRBV28|NA
TGTGCCAGCAGTTCCTCTGGGGGGCGCAATCAGCCCCAGCATTTT
CASSSSGGRNQPQHF
>TRBJ1-1|NA|TRBV6-5|NA
TGTGCCAGCAGTCCCGGGCTACTCACTGAAGCTTTCTTT
CASSPGLLTEAFF
>TRBJ2-3|NA|TRBV7-7|TRBD2
TGTGCTAGCAGCCCGCGGGAGACTGGCACAGATACGCAGTATTTT
CASSPRETGTDTQYF
>TRBJ2-1|NA|TRBV27|TRBD2
TGTGCCAGCAGTTTAATAACGGGGGGGCCGATTGAGCAGTTCTTC
CASSLITGGPIEQFF
>TRBJ1-6|NA|TRBV9|NA
TGTGCCAGCAGCGTAGGCAGGGAGGATCTCTCACCCCTCCACTTT
CASSVGREDLSPLHF
>TRBJ1-4|NA|TRBV5-6|NA
TGTGCCAGCAGCTCAGGCAGGGGATATGAAAAACTGTTTTTT
CASSSGRGYEKLFF
>TRBJ2-1|NA|TRBV27|NA
TGTGCCAGCAGTCCCCCCGTCGGGCACCAGTTCTTC
CASSPPVGHQFF
>TRBJ2-3|once|TRBV9|TRBD2
TGTGCCAGCAGCGTAGGCCAACTAGCGGGGGGGATGGGCACAGATACGCAGTATTTT
CASSVGQLAGGMGTDTQYF
>TRBJ1-2|NA|TRBV5-4|TRBD1
TGTGCCAGCAGCTTCCCGGGACAGTTTTATGGCTACACCTTC
CASSFPGQFYGYTF
>TRBJ1-2|once|TRBV6-5|NA
TGTGCCAGCAGTTACGAGGGGATCGGCGGCTACACCTTC
CASSYEGIGGYTF
>TRBJ1-1|NA|TRBV28|NA
TGTGCCAGCAGTTTGCCGGGCAGAACCGAAGCTTTCTTT
CASSLPGRTEAFF
>TRBJ1-2|NA|TRBV7-2|TRBD1
TGTGCCAGCAGCTTAGATCCGGGCGTACAGGGGGCAGCGAGAGGCTACACCTTC
CASSLDPGVQGAARGYTF
>TRBJ1-3|NA|TRBV10-1|NA
TGCGCCAGCAGTGACCACCCATCCCAGCCGGGGGTCAGGAACACCATATATTTT
CASSDHPSQPGVRNTIYF
>TRBJ1-2|NA|TRBV4-1|NA
TGCGCCAGCAGTGGTCCGGGGACTTATGGCTACACCTTC
CASSGPGTYGYTF
>TRBJ2-1|NA|TRBV7-2|NA
TGTGCCAGCAGCTTAGGGGCGGGGTTCTCCTACAATGAGCAGTTCTTC
CASSLGAGFSYNEQFF